Detailed here is one TCR beta chain. This table comes from immunoSEQ multiplex PCR, and its TCRdb copy is limited to in-frame clones, with some not included. The sample includes roughly 250,000 clones, approximately 84% of them seen just once. Cohorts were assigned according to the clinical history that participants reported. CDR3 size: 16 residues. Germline CDR1 and CDR2: MGHRA and YSYEKL. After removal of 3 bases from V and 1 base from J, the junction contained 6 bases not matched to a gene. The sample originates from a study of blood T cell repertoires in COVID-19. The sample consisted of PBMCs or T cells enriched from blood (not recorded which). The chain has TRBV4-1 and TRBJ2-4; 7 bases line up with TRBD2. This TCR was sampled from a woman aged 40-49 years with acute COVID-19. The CDR3 DNA reads TGCGCCAGCAGCCAGGGTCTAGCGGCTGCCAAAAACATTCAGTACTTC. It translates to CASSQGLAAAKNIQYF.